This passage covers 25 T cell receptor beta chains from one sample sequenced in a study of cytomegalovirus exposure and HLA in healthy donors. Primers included in the PCR were 60 Vbeta and 13 Jbeta primers. Profiled with immunoSEQ multiplex PCR; TCRdb holds only in-frame clones, not every one. The profile shows roughly 120,000 clones, roughly 80% of them singletons. What was sequenced was PBMCs. These receptors originate from a middle-aged woman in good health and CMV-seropositive.

The rearrangement uses TRBV10-2 and TRBJ1-6, with a weak D call TRBD1 (5 bases). The CDR3 spans 12 residues. Looked up from germline, CDR1 is WSHSY and CDR2 is SAAADI. With 10 bases removed from V and 9 bases from J, the gap between germline ends came to 13 bases. CDR3 loop: CATGKGASPLHF. CDR3 nucleotides: TGCGCCACCGGAAAAGGGGCTTCACCCCTCCACTTT.

The chain joins TRBV10-3 to TRBJ2-7, with 9 bases lining up with TRBD1. The J segment lost 7 bases and the V segment lost 7 bases, leaving 14 bases of the junction unmatched. The CDR3 sequence is 15 residues long. Looked up from germline, CDR1 is ENHRY and CDR2 is SYGVKD. The CDR3 DNA is TGTGCCATCACCCCGCGGGGGACAGGGTCAAGTGAGCAGTACTTC. It yields the protein CAITPRGTGSSEQYF.

The chain uses TRBV2 and TRBJ1-2, with D perhaps TRBD1 (6 bases). This CDR3 has 18 amino acids. V was clipped by 0 bases and J by 4 bases, with 21 bases between them. Germline V gene lookup returns CDR1 SNHLY and CDR2 FYNNEI. This CDR3 reads CASSEAGGGRTESYGYTF. In DNA form, the CDR3 reads TGTGCCAGCAGTGAAGCCGGGGGGGGGCGAACCGAAAGCTATGGCTACACCTTC.

The genes are TRBV6-5 and TRBJ1-4; 10 bases agree with TRBD1. Germline lookup yields CDR1 MNHEY and CDR2 SVGAGI. V trimming: 4 bases; J trimming: 7 bases; junction bases outside the gene matches: 6. This CDR3 region has 15 residues. The CDR3 DNA reads TGTGCCAGCAGTTCTACCGGGACAGGGGCTGAAAAACTGTTTTTT. Protein: CASSSTGTGAEKLFF.

The chain is built from TRBV27 and TRBJ1-5; 8 bases agree with TRBD1. Trimming at V came to 2 bases and at J to 7 bases, leaving 4 bases not matched to a gene. Germline lookup yields CDR1 MNHEY and CDR2 SMNVEV (reference sequence). The CDR3 totals 14 residues. The DNA of the CDR3 is TGTGCCAGCAGTTTAGGCGCAGGGGGCCAGCCCCAGCATTTT. It translates to CASSLGAGGQPQHF.

V and J are TRBV7-3 and TRBJ2-1; 9 nucleotides agree with TRBD1. The V gene's germline CDR1 is SGHTA and CDR2 FQGTGA. Unmatched junction bases numbered 8, after V lost 4 bases and J lost 7 bases. The CDR3 spans 15 residues. The CDR3 nucleotides are TGTGCCAGCAGCTCCGGGACAGGGAGAGGAAATGAGCAGTTCTTC. Translation: CASSSGTGRGNEQFF.

The V call is TRBV2, the J call TRBJ1-3; D might be TRBD1 (6 bases). Germline loops: CDR1 SNHLY, CDR2 FYNNEI. CDR3 length: 15 amino acids. The ends were cut back, 5 bases at V and 4 bases at J, with 15 bases in the middle. CDR3 residues: CASSLGGGEGNTIYF. The CDR3 region has the DNA TGTGCCAGCAGTCTAGGGGGTGGCGAGGGAAACACCATATATTTT.

This clone has just a few counts. The chain is built from TRBV19 and TRBJ1-1; 10 bases match TRBD1. Germline CDR1 LNHDA, CDR2 SQIVND (reference sequence). There are 12 residues in the CDR3. Germline trimming cut 10 bases from V and 4 bases from J; bases unmatched to any gene: 3. The CDR3 is CATGTGVTEAFF. The CDR3 coding sequence is TGTGCCACCGGGACAGGGGTCACTGAAGCTTTCTTT.

V and J are TRBV29-1 and TRBJ1-1, with unresolved D. The V gene lost 7 bases and the J gene lost 3 bases, with 9 bases spanning the gap. Germline CDR1 and CDR2: SQVTM and ANQGSEA. This CDR3 spans 11 amino acids. CDR3 region: CSGWEDTEAFF. CDR3 bases: TGCAGCGGTTGGGAGGACACTGAAGCTTTCTTT.

DNA for the CDR3: TGCGCCAGCAGCCCCGGGGGGCAATTTGACATTCAGTACTTC. Protein: CASSPGGQFDIQYF. This sequence joins TRBV5-1 and TRBJ2-4, with a possible D match to TRBD2 (7 bases). Germline V lookup: CDR1 SGHRS, CDR2 YFSETQ. The V gene lost 4 bases and the J gene lost 8 bases, with 16 bases spanning the gap. The CDR3 spans 14 residues.

This chain uses TRBV6-5 with TRBJ2-6, with 7 nucleotides matching TRBD1. Germline CDR1 reads MNHEY; CDR2 reads SVGAGI. CDR3 length: 15 residues. V lost 6 bases to trimming and J lost 2 bases; unmatched junction nucleotides: 4. The CDR3 loop reads CASSRDRAGANVLTF. The CDR3 DNA reads TGTGCCAGCAGCCGCGACAGGGCTGGGGCCAACGTCCTGACTTTC.

This clone is a singleton in its sample. The chain employs TRBV6-5 and TRBJ2-2; D might be TRBD1 (6 bases). Trimming stripped 6 bases from V and 5 bases from J, with 13 bases between. CDR3 length equals 14 residues. CDR1 is MNHEY and CDR2 is SVGAGI in the germline V gene. The CDR3 coding sequence is TGTGCCAGCAGGGTAGACAGGAGGACCGGGGAGCTGTTTTTT. The encoded protein is CASRVDRRTGELFF.

The chain links TRBV2 to TRBJ2-2; possible D gene TRBD1, 6 bases. The J call could be wrong; TRBJ1-3 is a better fit for the DNA end. The CDR3 loop spans 14 amino acids. The germline V gene has CDR1 SNHLY and CDR2 FYNNEI. The CDR3 bases are TGTGCCAGCAGCCGGGACATCTCTGGAAACACCATATATTTT. Translation gives CASSRDISGNTIYF.

CDR3 coding DNA: TGTGCCAGCAAGATGGACGGCACGGGAGGATTAACAGATACGCAGTATTTT. It specifies CASKMDGTGGLTDTQYF. The rearrangement joins TRBV2 to TRBJ2-3, with 7 bases identical to TRBD2. The CDR3 extends over 17 amino acids. J lost 3 bases, V lost 7 bases, and 16 bases had no gene match. Germline CDR1 reads SNHLY; CDR2 reads FYNNEI.

This clone was recorded only once. The chain carries TRBV30 and TRBJ2-5; TRBD2 agrees at 12 bases. The DNA end favors TRBJ2-7, so the J call may be wrong. The germline V gene encodes CDR1 GTSNPN and CDR2 SVGIG (reference sequence). CDR3 size: 13 residues. CDR3 sequence: CAWRTSGSHEQYF. The CDR3 region has the DNA TGTGCCTGGAGGACTAGCGGGAGCCACGAGCAGTACTTC.

The chain is built from TRBV27 and TRBJ1-5; TRBD1 agrees at 7 bases. Germline CDR1 MNHEY, CDR2 SMNVEV (reference sequence). With 7 bases clipped from V and 3 bases from J, the junction kept 6 bases outside the gene matches. The CDR3 spans 14 residues. The CDR3 here is CASTLDRANQPQHF. The CDR3 bases are TGTGCCAGCACCCTTGACAGGGCCAATCAGCCCCAGCATTTT.

This rearrangement joins TRBV18 to TRBJ2-5; D gene ambiguous. The germline gives CDR1 KGHSH, CDR2 LQKENI. The CDR3 runs 14 residues. The ends were cut back, 2 bases at V and 1 base at J, with 8 bases in the middle. CDR3 in DNA: TGTGCCAGCTCACCAGGGCGCAGCCAAGAGACCCAGTACTTC. The encoded protein is CASSPGRSQETQYF.

This CDR3 reads CASSLGLAGDSYQETQYF. CDR3 coding DNA: TGTGCCAGCAGCTTGGGGCTAGCGGGGGATTCGTACCAAGAGACCCAGTACTTC. The rearrangement joins TRBV5-4 to TRBJ2-5, with 10 bases aligning to TRBD2. The CDR3 is 18 residues long. From germline, CDR1 is SGHNT and CDR2 YYREEE (reference sequence). Germline trimming cut 0 bases from V and 0 bases from J; bases unmatched to any gene: 8.

This chain connects TRBV7-2 to TRBJ2-5; D perhaps matches TRBD2 (9 bases). The DNA matches TRBJ2-7 better at its end, which makes the J call doubtful. The CDR3 spans 19 residues. Germline loops: CDR1 SGHTA, CDR2 FQGNSA. The CDR3 nucleotides read TGTGCCAGCAGCTTAGATGGCAGGGGGCTAGCGGGATCAGTAAACGAGCAGTACTTC. Amino acids: CASSLDGRGLAGSVNEQYF.

This clone was counted between two and nine times. The chain uses TRBV6-5 and TRBJ1-1; D not resolved. V lost 6 bases, J lost 1 base, and 12 bases lay in between. Germline loops: CDR1 MNHEY, CDR2 SVGAGI. The length of the CDR3 is 14 residues. The CDR3 protein is CASSPKIGNTEAFF. The CDR3 nucleotides read TGTGCCAGCAGCCCAAAAATCGGGAACACTGAAGCTTTCTTT.

CDR3 amino acids: CASSYTGVALYEQYF. The CDR3 region has the DNA TGTGCCAGCAGCTATACAGGGGTCGCCCTCTACGAGCAGTACTTC. The V and J genes are TRBV6-5 and TRBJ2-5, with 7 bases aligning to TRBD1. The assigned J gene may be wrong: the sequence end matches TRBJ2-7 better. This CDR3 has 15 residues. CDR1 is MNHEY, CDR2 SVGAGI, per germline.

The CDR3, as DNA: TGTGCCAGCAGCTTTTTAGGCCCGGGGTATAATTCACCCCTCCACTTT. Protein: CASSFLGPGYNSPLHF. The chain is built from TRBV7-9 and TRBJ1-6; D is uncertain. Trimming removed 3 bases from V and 4 bases from J, with 13 bases in between. Germline V gene sequence: CDR1 SEHNR, CDR2 FQNEAQ (reference sequence). There are 16 residues in the CDR3.

The chain uses TRBV18 and TRBJ2-1; perhaps TRBD2 as D (5 bases). The CDR3 totals 14 residues. The V and J ends lost 3 bases and 1 base respectively, with 7 bases between them. Germline CDR1 KGHSH, CDR2 LQKENI. The CDR3 nucleotides read TGTGCCAGCTCACCTCTAGCTTCCTACAATGAGCAGTTCTTC. Its protein product is CASSPLASYNEQFF.

This chain uses TRBV7-9 with TRBJ2-5, with 8 bases identical to TRBD1. The V gene's germline CDR1 is SEHNR and CDR2 FQNEAQ (reference sequence). V gave up 8 bases and J gave up 4 bases; unmatched junction bases: 9. The CDR3 length is 14 residues. The CDR3 here is CASSRQGAGETQYF. CDR3 DNA sequence: TGTGCCAGCTCCCGGCAGGGGGCGGGAGAGACCCAGTACTTC.

The chain employs TRBV5-1 and TRBJ2-3, with D possibly TRBD2 on 7 matching bases. This CDR3 has 15 amino acids. CDR1 is SGHRS, CDR2 YFSETQ, per germline. The germline V and J ends were trimmed by 2 bases and 5 bases, with 15 bases remaining between them. The chain's CDR3 is CASSFSAGAGDTQYF. The CDR3 DNA follows: TGCGCCAGCAGCTTTTCGGCGGGGGCGGGAGATACGCAGTATTTT. Complete variable domain (other parts from reference TRBV5-1 and TRBJ2-3): KAGVTQTPRYLIKTRGQQVTLSCSPISGHRSVSWYQQTPGQGLQFLFEYFSETQRNKGNFPGRFSGRQFSNSRSEMNVSTLELGDSALYLCASSFSAGAGDTQYFGPGTRLTVL.